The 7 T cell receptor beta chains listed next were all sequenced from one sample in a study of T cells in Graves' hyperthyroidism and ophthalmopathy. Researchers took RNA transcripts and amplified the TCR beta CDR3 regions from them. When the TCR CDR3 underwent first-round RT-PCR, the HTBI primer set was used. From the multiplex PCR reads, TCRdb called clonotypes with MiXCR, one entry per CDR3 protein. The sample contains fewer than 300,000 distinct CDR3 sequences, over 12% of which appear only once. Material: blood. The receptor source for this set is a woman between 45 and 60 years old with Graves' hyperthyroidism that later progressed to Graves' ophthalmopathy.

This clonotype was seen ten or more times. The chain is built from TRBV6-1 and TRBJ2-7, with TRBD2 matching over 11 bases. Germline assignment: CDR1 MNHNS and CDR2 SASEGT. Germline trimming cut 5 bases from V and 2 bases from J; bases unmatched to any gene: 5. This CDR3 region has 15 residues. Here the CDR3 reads CASSLAGGLTYEQYF. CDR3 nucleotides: TGTGCCAGCAGTCTAGCGGGAGGACTGACCTACGAGCAGTACTTC.

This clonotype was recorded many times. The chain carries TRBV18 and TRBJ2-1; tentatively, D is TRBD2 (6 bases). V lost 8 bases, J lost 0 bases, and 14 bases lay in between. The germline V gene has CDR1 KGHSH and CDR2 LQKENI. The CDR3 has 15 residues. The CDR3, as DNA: TGTGCCAGCCGCATGGCGGGACGCTCCTACAATGAGCAGTTCTTC. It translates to CASRMAGRSYNEQFF. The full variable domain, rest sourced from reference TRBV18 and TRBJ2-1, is NAGVMQNPRHLVRRRGQEARLRCSPMKGHSHVYWYRQLPEEGLKFMVYLQKENIIDESGMPKERFSAEFPKEGPSILRIQQVVRGDSAAYFCASRMAGRSYNEQFFGPGTRLTVL.

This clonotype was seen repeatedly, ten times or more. The CDR3 DNA reads as TGTGCCAGCAGTCTAGGCCCCGGCGGACTCAATCAGCCCCAGCATTTT. Amino acids: CASSLGPGGLNQPQHF. The chain is built from TRBV28 and TRBJ1-5, with D unresolved. CDR3 length equals 16 residues. V was clipped by 5 bases and J by 3 bases, with 17 bases between them. Germline assignment: CDR1 MDHEN and CDR2 SYDVKM.

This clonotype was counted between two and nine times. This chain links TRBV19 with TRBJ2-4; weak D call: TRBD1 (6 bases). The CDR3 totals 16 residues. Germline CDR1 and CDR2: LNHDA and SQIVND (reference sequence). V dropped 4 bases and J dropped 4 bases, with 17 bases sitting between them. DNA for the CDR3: TGTGCCAGTAGTAAAGAAAAACAGGGCCTAAAAAACATTCAGTACTTC. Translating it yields CASSKEKQGLKNIQYF.

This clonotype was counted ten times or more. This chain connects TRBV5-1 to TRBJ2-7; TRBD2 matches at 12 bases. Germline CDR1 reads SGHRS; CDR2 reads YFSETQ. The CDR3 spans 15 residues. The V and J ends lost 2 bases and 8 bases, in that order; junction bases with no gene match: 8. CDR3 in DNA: TGCGCCAGCAGCTTAAGGGGACTAGCGGGCCACCAGCAGTACTTC. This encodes CASSLRGLAGHQQYF.

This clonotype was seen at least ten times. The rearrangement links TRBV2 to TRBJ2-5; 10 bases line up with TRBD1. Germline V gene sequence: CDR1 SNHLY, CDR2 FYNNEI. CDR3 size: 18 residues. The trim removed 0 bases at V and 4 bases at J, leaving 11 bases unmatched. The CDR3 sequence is CASSEALPGQGVGETQYF. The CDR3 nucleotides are TGTGCCAGCAGTGAAGCGCTTCCAGGACAGGGGGTCGGAGAGACCCAGTACTTC. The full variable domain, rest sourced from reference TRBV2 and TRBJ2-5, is EPEVTQTPSHQVTQMGQEVILRCVPISNHLYFYWYRQILGQKVEFLVSFYNNEISEKSEIFDDQFSVERPDGSNFTLKIRSTKLEDSAMYFCASSEALPGQGVGETQYFGPGTRLLVL.

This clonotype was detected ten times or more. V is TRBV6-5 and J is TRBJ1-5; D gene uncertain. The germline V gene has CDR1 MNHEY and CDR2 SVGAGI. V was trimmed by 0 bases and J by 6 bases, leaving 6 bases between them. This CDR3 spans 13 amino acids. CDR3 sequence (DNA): TGTGCCAGCAGTTACTCACTTATTCAGCCCCAGCATTTT. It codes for CASSYSLIQPQHF.